This TCR beta chain was obtained from a study of blood T cell repertoires in COVID-19. The table came from immunoSEQ multiplex PCR; TCRdb's copy has only in-frame clones and leaves some out. Of around 40,000 clones listed, about four fifths are singletons. The CDR3 is 14 amino acids. The V gene lost 3 bases and the J gene lost 5 bases, with 14 bases spanning the gap. Germline V CDR1 and CDR2: LNHDA, SQIVND (reference sequence). V gene TRBV19 combines with J gene TRBJ2-7; D is perhaps TRBD1 (5 bases). The sequence was obtained from an older man with acute or convalescent COVID-19. The sample comprised peripheral blood. The CDR3 coding sequence is TGTGCCAGTAGTATTGGGCAGGGTATCGACGAGCAGTACTTC. It codes for CASSIGQGIDEQYF.